Included here is one TCR beta chain sequence, with context. One end of the junction does not line up with germline, which may come from a read error. Taking roughly 20-34 mg of unsorted bulk tissue, the authors co-extracted RNA and DNA. This sample is drawn from a study of tumor-infiltrating lymphocytes in primary liver carcinoma. The input was 450 to 500 ng total RNA; TCR beta cDNA was made from it with a constant-region primer. For TCR beta, libraries were produced by three nested multiplex PCR rounds using slightly modified ARM-PCR. The study ran its first two PCR rounds for approximately 10 cycles each, using TRBV1-TRBV30 forward primers and a C-beta reverse primer. TCRdb passed the multiplex PCR reads through MiXCR, listing each CDR3 protein once. The table shows approximately 88,000 distinct CDR3 sequences, with approximately 68% occurring only once. This CDR3 has 11 amino acids. The germline CDR1 and CDR2 sequences are SQVTM and ANQGSEA.

Sequenced input: tumor-adjacent normal liver tissue. The clonotype originates from a man between 35 and 55 years old with primary liver carcinoma and hepatitis B virus infection. The chain is built from TRBV29-1 and TRBJ2-7; no definite D call. CDR3 DNA: TGCAGCGGCGTGGAGTCCTACGAACAGTACTTC. Translation: CSGVESYEQYF.